What follows describes a single TCR beta chain. As yet, its antigen is unknown. V lost 3 bases to trimming and J lost 6 bases, with 11 bases between them. CDR1 and CDR2 from the germline V gene are MNHEY and SVGAGI. CDR3 size: 14 residues. These data are taken from a study of OX40 agonist ivuxolimab in advanced cancers. Study-level background: Those enrolled were roughly 80% male, with a mean age of roughly 60 years and ages from about 20 to 85. Points from the study as a whole: Individuals who were partial responders at 0.1-3.0 mg/kg had clonal expansion that ranked among the lowest. At doses 0.1 to 3.0 mg/kg, CD4+ and CD8+ clones expanded. Averaging showed that CD8+ T cells had more expanded clones than CD4+ did.

Measured with immunoSEQ multiplex PCR; TCRdb has only the in-frame clones, and not every one. The table shows 43,000 or so clones, with around 88% occurring only once. This chain uses TRBV6-5 with TRBJ2-2; weak D call: TRBD1 (6 bases). The specimen comprised CD4+ or CD8+ T cells sorted from blood, sampled in a trial of the OX40 agonist ivuxolimab. This TCR derives from an adult with an advanced solid tumor such as melanoma, head and neck, liver or kidney cancer. CDR3 in amino acids: CASSYPGVAGELFF. Written as DNA, the CDR3 is TGTGCCAGCAGTTATCCAGGGGTGGCCGGGGAGCTGTTTTTT.